The 21 T cell receptor beta chains below were found in one sample sequenced in a study of OX40 agonist ivuxolimab in advanced cancers. Generated by immunoSEQ multiplex PCR, the TCRdb table keeps only in-frame clones and is missing some. The table has tens of thousands of clones, more than 75% seen once. The input for sequencing was CD4+ or CD8+ T cells sorted from blood, taken in a trial of the OX40 agonist ivuxolimab. These receptors originate from an adult with an advanced solid tumor such as melanoma, head and neck, liver or kidney cancer.

V gene TRBV5-1 combines with J gene TRBJ2-5, with TRBD1 matching over 9 bases. This CDR3 region has 14 residues. Germline V gene sequence: CDR1 SGHRS, CDR2 YFSETQ. V lost 4 bases, J lost 5 bases, and 6 bases stayed unmatched. The CDR3 coding sequence is TGCGCCAGCAGCACCGGACAGGGGAGGGAGACCCAGTACTTC. Its protein product is CASSTGQGRETQYF.

The V call is TRBV28, the J call TRBJ2-2; TRBD1 might be the D (6 bases). CDR3 length: 15 residues. The germline V gene encodes CDR1 MDHEN and CDR2 SYDVKM. Trimming cost V 4 bases and J 6 bases, with 15 bases left between them. CDR3 protein: CASSSDSRGPGELFF. The CDR3, as DNA: TGTGCCAGCAGTTCGGACAGTCGGGGTCCCGGGGAGCTGTTTTTT.

The chain links TRBV6-5 to TRBJ1-2, with a tentative D call TRBD1 (5 bases). The CDR3 spans 14 residues. Trimming pared 2 bases from V and 3 bases from J, leaving 10 bases between. Per the germline V gene, CDR1 is MNHEY and CDR2 is SVGAGI. CDR3 sequence (DNA): TGTGCCAGCAGTTACAAGGGGTTTGACTATGGCTACACCTTC. Its protein is CASSYKGFDYGYTF.

The chain links TRBV5-4 to TRBJ2-5, with D unresolved. CDR1 SGHNT and CDR2 YYREEE come from the germline V gene (reference sequence). The CDR3 loop spans 14 amino acids. Trimming took off 1 base at V and 5 bases at J, with 12 bases between the two ends. This chain's CDR3 is CASSLSAAWETQYF. The CDR3 DNA follows: TGTGCCAGCAGCTTGTCGGCAGCTTGGGAGACCCAGTACTTC. Using reference TRBV5-4 and TRBJ2-5 for the parts outside the CDR3, the full variable domain is ETGVTQSPTHLIKTRGQQVTLRCSSQSGHNTVSWYQQALGQGPQFIFQYYREEENGRGNFPPRFSGLQFPNYSSELNVNALELDDSALYLCASSLSAAWETQYFGPGTRLLVL.

V is TRBV29-1 and J is TRBJ1-1; D is unclear. The CDR3 loop spans 14 amino acids. Trimming left V 3 bases short and J 0 bases short, with 11 bases between. Per germline, CDR1 SQVTM and CDR2 ANQGSEA. This CDR3 reads CSVDGPVLNTEAFF. CDR3 DNA sequence: TGCAGCGTTGATGGTCCAGTCTTGAACACTGAAGCTTTCTTT.

The genes are TRBV7-9 and TRBJ2-5, with D unresolved. Trimming took 3 bases from V and 10 from J, leaving 27 bases between them. The CDR3 length is 17 residues. Germline V gene lookup returns CDR1 SEHNR and CDR2 FQNEAQ (reference sequence). DNA for the CDR3: TGTGCCAGCAGCTTTAGAAAACCCTTCGATTGGGGAAAAGACCAGTACTTC. Translation: CASSFRKPFDWGKDQYF.

This chain uses TRBV28 with TRBJ1-5; a possible D gene is TRBD1 (6 bases). In germline, CDR1 is MDHEN, CDR2 SYDVKM. Trimming left V 5 bases short and J 1 base short, with 15 bases between. The CDR3 loop spans 16 amino acids. This chain's CDR3 is CASSRRGGASNQPQHF. In DNA form, the CDR3 reads TGTGCCAGCAGTCGGAGGGGGGGCGCGAGCAATCAGCCCCAGCATTTT.

The rearrangement links TRBV11-3 to TRBJ1-1, with a weak D call TRBD1 (5 bases). Germline V gene lookup returns CDR1 SGHNT and CDR2 YENEEA. V was pared by 3 bases and J by 1 base, with 15 bases between. This CDR3 is 16 amino acids long. CDR3 loop: CASSLSLRGRNTEAFF. CDR3 nucleotide sequence: TGTGCCAGCAGCTTGAGCCTAAGGGGCCGGAACACTGAAGCTTTCTTT.

V and J are TRBV7-9 and TRBJ1-2; weak D call: TRBD1 (6 bases). Germline loops: CDR1 SEHNR, CDR2 FQNEAQ (reference sequence). Trimming removed 5 bases from V and 0 bases from J, with 13 bases in between. This CDR3 has 15 amino acids. The CDR3 sequence: CASSPGQRTNYGYTF. In DNA, the CDR3 is TGTGCCAGCAGCCCAGGACAGCGTACTAACTATGGCTACACCTTC.

This clone was recorded once. This sequence joins TRBV19 and TRBJ1-5; D is perhaps TRBD1 (5 bases). Trimming removed 11 bases from V and 3 bases from J, with 11 bases in between. The CDR3 has 12 residues. Germline values: CDR1 LNHDA, CDR2 SQIVND (reference sequence). The CDR3 DNA reads TGTGCCTCGGGGGGATACAATCAGCCCCAGCATTTT. Translating it yields CASGGYNQPQHF.

The chain has TRBV28 and TRBJ2-2, with D maybe TRBD1 (6 bases). Germline V lookup: CDR1 MDHEN, CDR2 SYDVKM. The CDR3 contains 14 residues. Trimming stripped 10 bases from V and 2 bases from J, with 14 bases between. CDR3: CATIGTTNTGELFF. In DNA form, the CDR3 reads TGTGCCACCATCGGGACAACCAACACCGGGGAGCTGTTTTTT.

In its sample, this clone was seen a few times. The V gene is TRBV19, the J gene TRBJ2-3, with TRBD2 as a possible D gene (7 bases). Trimming removed 2 bases at V and 4 bases at J, with 13 bases between. Germline-derived CDR1 and CDR2 are LNHDA and SQIVND (reference sequence). The CDR3 extends over 15 amino acids. CDR3 amino acids: CASSISGGGADTQYF. The CDR3 DNA is TGTGCCAGTAGTATAAGCGGAGGGGGGGCAGATACGCAGTATTTT. The variable domain in full, with the rest retrieved from reference TRBV19 and TRBJ2-3, is DGGITQSPKYLFRKEGQNVTLSCEQNLNHDAMYWYRQDPGQGLRLIYYSQIVNDFQKGDIAEGYSVSREKKESFPLTVTSAQKNPTAFYLCASSISGGGADTQYFGPGTRLTVL.

In this sample, this clone turned up once. DNA for the CDR3: TGTGCCAGCAGTTTGCGGGGAGGGACTGGAAACACCATATATTTT. It yields the protein CASSLRGGTGNTIYF. The J gene is TRBJ1-3, the V gene TRBV6-5; D is uncertain. CDR1 and CDR2 from the germline V gene are MNHEY and SVGAGI. Trimming removed 4 bases at V and 2 bases at J, with 12 bases between. The CDR3 has 15 amino acids.

The V call is TRBV18, the J call TRBJ2-1, with TRBD2 matching 9 bases. CDR3 length: 16 residues. The trim removed 3 bases at V and 5 bases at J, leaving 8 bases unmatched. Looked up from germline, CDR1 is KGHSH and CDR2 is LQKENI. CDR3 coding DNA: TGTGCCAGCTCACCCCTGGGAGCGGGAGGTAACAATGAGCAGTTCTTC. Its protein product is CASSPLGAGGNNEQFF.

CDR3 sequence (DNA): TGTGCCAGCAGCACCGGGACAGGCGCAGATACGCAGTATTTT. The encoded protein is CASSTGTGADTQYF. The genes are TRBV7-2 and TRBJ2-3, with 8 nucleotides matching TRBD1. There are 14 residues in the CDR3. Germline V CDR1 and CDR2: SGHTA, FQGNSA. V gave up 5 bases and J gave up 4 bases; unmatched junction bases: 5.

The J gene is TRBJ1-1, the V gene TRBV6-6; tentative D call: TRBD1 (5 bases). V shed 4 bases and J shed 11 bases, with 14 bases lying between them. This CDR3 has 12 residues. The germline CDR1 and CDR2 sequences are MNHNY and SVGAGI (reference sequence). The CDR3 spells CASSSVQGRAFF. The DNA for the CDR3 is TGTGCCAGCAGTTCGGTGCAGGGAAGGGCTTTCTTT.

The chain couples TRBV29-1 to TRBJ2-1; D is possibly TRBD1 or TRBD2 (5 bases each). Trimming took off 3 bases at V and 9 bases at J, with 12 bases between the two ends. This CDR3 is built from 12 residues. Germline V gene lookup returns CDR1 SQVTM and CDR2 ANQGSEA. Written as DNA, the CDR3 is TGCAGCGTTGACAGGGAAAGCGGTGAGCAGTTCTTC. This translates into CSVDRESGEQFF.

The V and J genes are TRBV5-5 and TRBJ2-5, with TRBD2 matching 12 bases. J gave up 5 bases and V 0 bases, and 5 bases lay outside the gene matches. CDR1 is SGHKS and CDR2 is YYEKEE in the germline V gene (reference sequence). The CDR3 contains 16 residues. Here the CDR3 reads CASSLELAGGRETQYF. CDR3 bases: TGTGCCAGCAGCTTGGAGCTAGCGGGGGGGCGCGAGACCCAGTACTTC.

The chain joins TRBV9 to TRBJ2-7; D is ambiguous. V dropped 0 bases and J dropped 2 bases, with 12 bases sitting between them. The germline gives CDR1 SGDLS, CDR2 YYNGEE. The CDR3 extends over 15 amino acids. CDR3 bases: TGTGCCAGCAGCGTAGACCCGGGCCGACCCTACGAGCAGTACTTC. Amino acids: CASSVDPGRPYEQYF.

The chain couples TRBV7-9 to TRBJ2-5; tentatively, D is TRBD2 (7 bases). The CDR3 covers 15 residues. Trimming shortened V by 3 bases and J by 4 bases, and 15 bases separated the two germline ends. Looked up from germline, CDR1 is SEHNR and CDR2 is FQNEAQ (reference sequence). In nucleotides, the CDR3 is TGTGCCAGCAGCTTGGAAGGGGGGGCGGGAGAGACCCAGTACTTC. Translating gives CASSLEGGAGETQYF.

The rearrangement joins TRBV6-5 to TRBJ2-1, with 8 bases fitting TRBD2. The CDR3 length is 14 residues. Germline V CDR1 and CDR2: MNHEY, SVGAGI. After removal of 5 bases from V and 5 bases from J, the junction contained 5 bases not matched to a gene. CDR3 amino acids: CASSPAGVNNEQFF. The DNA of the CDR3 is TGTGCCAGCAGTCCAGCGGGAGTGAACAATGAGCAGTTCTTC.